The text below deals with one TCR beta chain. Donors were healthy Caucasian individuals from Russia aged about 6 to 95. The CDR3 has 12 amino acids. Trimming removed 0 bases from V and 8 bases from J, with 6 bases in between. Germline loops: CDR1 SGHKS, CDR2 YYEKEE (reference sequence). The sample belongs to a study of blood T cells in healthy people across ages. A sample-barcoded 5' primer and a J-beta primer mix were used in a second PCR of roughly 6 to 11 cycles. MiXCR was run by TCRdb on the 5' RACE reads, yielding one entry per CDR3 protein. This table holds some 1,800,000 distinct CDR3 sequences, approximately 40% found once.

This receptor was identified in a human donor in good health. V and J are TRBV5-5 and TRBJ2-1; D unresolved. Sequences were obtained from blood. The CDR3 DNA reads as TGTGCCAGCAGCTTGGGGCAATATGAGCAGTTCTTC. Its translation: CASSLGQYEQFF.